These 2 T cell receptor beta chains came from one sample sequenced in a study of technical replicates of blood from several donors. TCRdb's table, derived via immunoSEQ multiplex PCR, lists solely in-frame clones and lacks some. The data show fewer than 90,000 clones, 90% to 95% seen once. Material: T cells isolated from PBMCs. Receptors originate from a human donor in good health.

The rearrangement joins TRBV29-1 to TRBJ2-1; 11 bases are shared with TRBD2. The CDR3 extends over 14 amino acids. V was clipped by 3 bases and J by 7 bases; unmatched bases: 5. Per the germline V gene, CDR1 is SQVTM and CDR2 is ANQGSEA. The CDR3 nucleotides read TGCAGCGTTGAGACTAGCGGGGACTGGAATGAGCAGTTCTTC. It codes for CSVETSGDWNEQFF.

The chain employs TRBV6-5 and TRBJ2-3; D not certain. This CDR3 is built from 12 residues. Germline CDR1 is MNHEY and CDR2 is SVGAGI. Trimming cost V 6 bases and J 5 bases, with 9 bases left between them. CDR3 nucleotides: TGTGCCAGCAGCTCCTCCCTAGATACGCAGTATTTT. It specifies CASSSSLDTQYF.